The 20 T cell receptor beta chains below all came from one sample that was sequenced in a study of T cell clones after liver transplantation. The repertoire was sequenced with immunoSEQ multiplex PCR; TCRdb's copy has only in-frame clones and lacks some. The table records 15,000 or so clones, 82% of them present only once. Here the sequenced sample was CD8+ T cells from blood, taken approximately 50 months after liver transplant. The receptors here all came from a human patient who received a liver transplant. The graft donor may have given rise to some T cells.

This chain joins TRBV7-4 and TRBJ1-2; D unresolved. The CDR3 loop spans 13 amino acids. CDR1 SGHVT and CDR2 SQSDAQ come from the germline V gene. V was clipped by 10 bases and J by 3 bases, with 15 bases between them. This CDR3 is CATELDGDYGYTF. As DNA, the CDR3 is TGTGCCACCGAACTGGACGGTGACTATGGCTACACCTTC.

In this sample, this clone turned up once. This chain uses TRBV10-3 with TRBJ1-5; D unresolved. The V gene lost 11 bases and the J gene lost 0 bases, with 26 bases spanning the gap. Germline V gene data show CDR1 as ENHRY and CDR2 as SYGVKD. CDR3 length: 18 residues. This CDR3 is CAASRKAIMDDSNQPQHF. The CDR3, as DNA: TGTGCCGCCAGTAGGAAAGCTATAATGGATGATAGCAATCAGCCCCAGCATTTT.

The chain employs TRBV5-4 and TRBJ2-5, with 14 nucleotides matching TRBD2. The trim removed 0 bases at V and 2 bases at J, leaving 3 bases unmatched. CDR1 and CDR2 from the germline V gene are SGHNT and YYREEE (reference sequence). The CDR3 is 17 amino acids. The CDR3 DNA reads as TGTGCCAGCAGCTTGGGACTAGCGGGAGGGGGGCAAGAGACCCAGTACTTC. It translates to CASSLGLAGGGQETQYF.

This clone was recorded once. The chain combines TRBV2 with TRBJ2-2; tentative D call: TRBD1 (5 bases). The CDR3 length is 15 residues. V lost 7 bases and J 7 bases, leaving 19 bases between the germline ends. The germline V gene has CDR1 SNHLY and CDR2 FYNNEI. CDR3 amino acids: CASKQAGKFVGELFF. Written as DNA, the CDR3 is TGTGCCAGCAAACAGGCAGGGAAGTTTGTCGGGGAGCTGTTTTTT.

V usage is TRBV4-1 and J usage is TRBJ2-5, with 7 bases fitting TRBD2. CDR1 and CDR2 (germline): MGHRA, YSYEKL. Trimming took 0 bases from V and 5 from J; bases not matched to a gene: 12. There are 17 residues in the CDR3. The CDR3 DNA is TGCGCCAGCAGCCAAGATCCAGCGGGGCTCGTGAGGGAGACCCAGTACTTC. This encodes CASSQDPAGLVRETQYF.

The chain uses TRBV2 and TRBJ1-1; D is ambiguous. Germline values: CDR1 SNHLY, CDR2 FYNNEI. The V and J ends lost 4 bases and 1 base respectively, with 7 bases between them. The CDR3 is 13 residues long. CDR3 in amino acids: CASSVTSNTEAFF. CDR3 nucleotide sequence: TGTGCCAGCAGTGTGACATCGAACACTGAAGCTTTCTTT. The full variable domain, its missing parts supplied by reference TRBV2 and TRBJ1-1, is EPEVTQTPSHQVTQMGQEVILRCVPISNHLYFYWYRQILGQKVEFLVSFYNNEISEKSEIFDDQFSVERPDGSNFTLKIRSTKLEDSAMYFCASSVTSNTEAFFGQGTRLTVV.

This clone was detected once. This rearrangement joins TRBV7-8 to TRBJ2-2; D not certain. Trimming left V 7 bases short and J 0 bases short, with 15 bases between. In germline, CDR1 is SGHVS, CDR2 FQNEAQ. The CDR3 spans 16 residues. CDR3: CASKKPGAANTGELFF. The DNA for the CDR3 is TGTGCCAGCAAAAAGCCGGGCGCCGCGAACACCGGGGAGCTGTTTTTT.

The CDR3 bases are TGTGCCTCCCCGACAGGGCCAAAAGGGGGTTATGGCTACACCTTC. This gives the protein CASPTGPKGGYGYTF. The chain recombines TRBV2 with TRBJ1-2; 7 bases match TRBD1. Trimming removed 11 bases from V and 5 bases from J; junction bases left unmatched: 17. CDR3 size: 15 residues. CDR1 is SNHLY, CDR2 FYNNEI, per germline.

The V call is TRBV4-3, the J call TRBJ1-4; the match to TRBD1 covers 7 bases. The V segment lost 1 base and the J segment 4 bases; nucleotides outside the gene matches: 9. CDR3 length: 17 amino acids. CDR1 is LGHNA, CDR2 YSLEER, per germline. Here the CDR3 DNA reads TGCGCCAGCAGCCAAGCTGCAGGGGGGTTGAGTAATGAAAAACTGTTTTTT. Protein product: CASSQAAGGLSNEKLFF.

This chain links TRBV4-1 with TRBJ2-3; D remains ambiguous. Trimming stripped 4 bases from V and 5 bases from J, with 13 bases between. The CDR3 is made up of 14 amino acids. CDR1 and CDR2 from the germline V gene are MGHRA and YSYEKL. DNA for the CDR3: TGCGCCAGCAGCCCAGACGAGGCCGAAGATACGCAGTATTTT. As protein: CASSPDEAEDTQYF.

The rearrangement joins TRBV5-4 to TRBJ1-2; maybe TRBD1 (5 bases). The ends were cut back, 1 base at V and 4 bases at J, with 11 bases in the middle. This CDR3 spans 14 amino acids. Germline values: CDR1 SGHNT, CDR2 YYREEE (reference sequence). In nucleotides, the CDR3 is TGTGCCAGCAGCTTGACAGGAGGGGTCTATGGCTACACCTTC. Translated, it gives CASSLTGGVYGYTF.

The gene calls are TRBV4-1 and TRBJ2-2; D perhaps matches TRBD2 (6 bases). V was pared by 3 bases and J by 3 bases, with 8 bases between. The V gene's germline CDR1 is MGHRA and CDR2 YSYEKL. The CDR3 covers 14 residues. The CDR3 region has the DNA TGCGCCAGCAGCCACAGGGAGGACACCGGGGAGCTGTTTTTT. Amino acids: CASSHREDTGELFF.

CDR3 residues: CASSSSADEQFF. The CDR3 DNA is TGTGCCAGCAGCTCAAGTGCGGATGAGCAGTTCTTC. The chain joins TRBV9 to TRBJ2-1; D is ambiguous. The CDR3 covers 12 residues. Per the germline V gene, CDR1 is SGDLS and CDR2 is YYNGEE. V lost 4 bases to trimming and J lost 8 bases, with 10 bases between them.

The chain uses TRBV4-1 and TRBJ2-7; D perhaps matches TRBD2 (7 bases). Trimming stripped 1 base from V and 4 bases from J, with 14 bases between. This CDR3 has 15 residues. CDR1 and CDR2 (germline): MGHRA, YSYEKL. This chain's CDR3 is CASSQVGGPSYEQYF. CDR3 coding DNA: TGCGCCAGCAGCCAAGTGGGGGGGCCTAGTTACGAGCAGTACTTC.

This sequence joins TRBV11-2 and TRBJ2-1, with D maybe TRBD1 (5 bases). Trimming shortened V by 10 bases and J by 7 bases, and 14 bases separated the two germline ends. The CDR3 spans 12 residues. The germline V gene has CDR1 SGHAT and CDR2 FQNNGV. The CDR3 coding sequence is TGTGCCACAGAGACAGTGCAAAATGAGCAGTTCTTC. Encoded protein: CATETVQNEQFF.

The chain is built from TRBV7-2 and TRBJ2-1; 9 bases are shared with TRBD2. Trimming took 5 bases from V and 8 from J; bases not matched to a gene: 13. The CDR3 totals 16 residues. Germline CDR1 is SGHTA and CDR2 is FQGNSA. The CDR3 coding sequence is TGTGCCAGCAGCCCCTGGCGGCGGGGGGGCTCGGATGAGCAGTTCTTC. This sequence encodes CASSPWRRGGSDEQFF.

V usage is TRBV9 and J usage is TRBJ1-1, with 9 bases lining up with TRBD1. CDR3 size: 16 residues. In germline, CDR1 is SGDLS, CDR2 YYNGEE. The trim removed 3 bases at V and 4 bases at J, leaving 10 bases unmatched. The CDR3 region is CASSGSNRGPSTEAFF. The CDR3 DNA is TGTGCCAGCAGCGGAAGCAACAGGGGGCCGTCCACTGAAGCTTTCTTT.

The rearrangement uses TRBV5-4 and TRBJ2-1, with TRBD1 matching 9 bases. Germline V CDR1 and CDR2: SGHNT, YYREEE (reference sequence). The CDR3 loop spans 12 amino acids. Trimming removed 5 bases from V and 8 bases from J; junction bases left unmatched: 2. CDR3 sequence reads: CASSRQGDEQFF. The CDR3 DNA reads TGTGCCAGCAGTCGACAGGGGGATGAGCAGTTCTTC.

This chain joins TRBV7-9 and TRBJ2-1; perhaps TRBD2 as D (5 bases). Trimming stripped 5 bases from V and 6 bases from J, with 14 bases between. The CDR3 runs 14 residues. Germline V CDR1 and CDR2: SEHNR, FQNEAQ (reference sequence). In nucleotides, the CDR3 is TGTGCCAGCAGCCAAGACCTAGCTATCAATGAGCAGTTCTTC. Its protein is CASSQDLAINEQFF.

The chain carries TRBV11-2 and TRBJ2-5, with 12 bases lining up with TRBD2. This CDR3 is 16 amino acids long. Losses at the gene ends were 6 bases for V and 1 base for J; bases not matched to a gene: 6. Per germline, CDR1 SGHAT and CDR2 FQNNGV. The CDR3 reads CASSSATSGSQETQYF. CDR3 DNA: TGTGCCAGCAGTTCCGCGACTAGCGGGAGCCAAGAGACCCAGTACTTC.